This T cell receptor beta chain was recorded in a study of blood T cells in healthy people across ages. Alongside a J-beta primer mix, a sample-barcoded 5' primer served in a second PCR lasting roughly 7 to 11 cycles. Each CDR3 protein is one row after TCRdb ran MiXCR on the 5' RACE reads. The sample comprises hundreds of thousands of distinct CDR3 sequences, approximately 60% of which are singletons, and roughly 26% rests with the top ten. Trimming removed 3 bases from V and 6 bases from J; junction bases left unmatched: 6. CDR3 length: 14 residues. Germline V gene lookup returns CDR1 SGHRS and CDR2 YFSETQ.

The sample was blood. The chain recombines TRBV5-1 with TRBJ2-7; TRBD2 matches 10 bases. This clonotype was obtained from a man aged 35 to 55 in good health. The CDR3 region has the DNA TGCGCCAGCAGCTACCCTAGCGGGAGTGGCGAGCAGTACTTC. Its protein is CASSYPSGSGEQYF.